Each of the 7 T cell receptor beta chains below was sequenced from the same sample in a study of OX40 agonist ivuxolimab in advanced cancers. Library construction relied on the immunoSEQ multiplex PCR assay. The immuneACCESS repertoire file appears here via TCRdb, limited to in-frame rearrangements. These files lack a portion of the clones; in checked studies, under half of the deficit traces to unresolved V genes, and the cause of the others is not known. This sample comprises tens of thousands of clones, about nine tenths of them detected only once. The top ten constitute 1.3% of the sample. The sample consisted of CD4+ or CD8+ T cells sorted from blood, taken in a trial of the OX40 agonist ivuxolimab. These receptors originate from an adult with an advanced solid tumor such as melanoma, head and neck, liver or kidney cancer.

The rearrangement joins TRBV29-1 to TRBJ2-1, with 11 bases identical to TRBD2. Germline CDR1 reads SQVTM; CDR2 reads ANQGSEA. Trimming took 4 bases from V and 8 from J; bases not matched to a gene: 4. The CDR3 runs 13 residues. CDR3 coding DNA: TGCAGCGTTGCGGCTAGCGGGGGGCATGAGCAGTTCTTC. Its translation is CSVAASGGHEQFF.

The chain uses TRBV18 and TRBJ1-1, with a tentative D call TRBD1 (5 bases). This CDR3 spans 14 amino acids. Per the germline V gene, CDR1 is KGHSH and CDR2 is LQKENI. Between the trimmed V and J ends, which lost 3 bases and 4 bases, there was a span of 12 bases. CDR3 residues: CASSPGGGGTEAFF. CDR3 bases: TGTGCCAGCTCACCCGGTGGGGGTGGCACTGAAGCTTTCTTT.

A remark on this clone: An end of the junction differs from the germline gene, which may be a read error. This sequence joins TRBV6-1 and TRBJ2-7, with D possibly TRBD1 on 6 matching bases. CDR1 and CDR2 from the germline V gene are MNHNS and SASEGT. The CDR3 runs 13 residues. The CDR3 sequence: CASLTGQSYFPHF. In nucleotides, the CDR3 is TGTGCCAGTTTAACGGGACAATCTTACTTTCCCCACTTC.

This clone was seen a few times. This chain joins TRBV13 and TRBJ2-3, with 7 nucleotides matching TRBD2. CDR3 size: 16 residues. Germline CDR1 and CDR2: PRHDT and FYEKMQ (reference sequence). V was pared by 5 bases and J by 2 bases, with 10 bases of the junction left unmatched. In DNA form, the CDR3 reads TGTGCCAGCAGCGAGCCGACTAGCTCGAACACAGATACGCAGTATTTT. It encodes CASSEPTSSNTDTQYF.

Only a few counts were recorded for this clone. This chain uses TRBV15 with TRBJ2-1; 9 nucleotides match TRBD1. V lost 5 bases to trimming and J lost 8 bases; unmatched junction nucleotides: 10. Germline V lookup: CDR1 LNHNV, CDR2 YYDKDF (reference sequence). The CDR3 has 15 residues. The CDR3 region is CATSGGQGGGDEQFF. CDR3 DNA sequence: TGTGCCACCAGCGGGGGACAGGGTGGGGGCGATGAGCAGTTCTTC.

The chain employs TRBV6-6 and TRBJ1-1; D ambiguous. V was trimmed by 0 bases and J by 5 bases, leaving 13 bases between them. The CDR3 loop spans 15 amino acids. CDR1 and CDR2 (germline): MNHNY, SVGAGI (reference sequence). CDR3 DNA sequence: TGTGCCAGCAGTTACTCGATCCCAGGTCTTACTGAAGCTTTCTTT. Amino acids: CASSYSIPGLTEAFF.

This sequence joins TRBV5-8 and TRBJ2-5; D remains ambiguous. There are 12 residues in the CDR3. CDR1 and CDR2 (germline): SGHTS, YDEGEE. V was cut by 1 base and J by 6 bases, with 7 bases left in between. Here the CDR3 reads CASSLFGQTQYF. DNA for the CDR3: TGTGCCAGCAGCTTGTTCGGGCAGACCCAGTACTTC.